This T cell receptor (beta chain) comes out of a study of CD4 T cells in relation to SARS-CoV-2 and coronaviruses. At the level of the study: The negative reference was HIV-1 Nef peptide pool or peptide-free culture. Study observations and caveats: In roughly 60% of donors, memory CD4+ clonotypes crossrecognized SARS-CoV-2 and at least one common cold coronavirus spike.

Germline assignment: CDR1 SGHVS and CDR2 FNYEAQ. With V trimmed by 0 bases and J by 3 bases, 10 bases remained unmatched. The CDR3 loop spans 18 amino acids. Assay: immunoSEQ multiplex PCR; the TCRdb copy retains only in-frame clones and omits some. Of about 17,000 clones in the sample, 82% are singletons; the top ten hold 30% to 35%. In regard to this clone: Its specificity is unknown.

The unexposed donors gave CD4+ T cells in about 2010-2018, prior to COVID-19. The cells were cultured for about ten days before CD4+ T cells were isolated. As cell numbers allowed, unexposed-donor CD4+ T cells faced SARS-CoV-2 S/N and four cold-coronavirus spikes. This chain links TRBV7-6 with TRBJ2-2; 7 bases map to TRBD2. The source is a human donor in good health. Sequencing input: CD4+ T cells from PBMCs, cultured in vitro. CDR3 nucleotides: TGTGCCAGCAGCTTAGCGAGGACTAGAGGGCAGGACACCGGGGAGCTGTTTTTT. This codes for CASSLARTRGQDTGELFF.